This T cell receptor beta chain comes out of a study of shared clonotypes between healthy human individuals. Clones were sequenced by immunoSEQ multiplex PCR, and TCRdb holds only the in-frame ones, with some missing. Of approximately 600,000 clones detected, around 96% appear once; the ten largest clones hold approximately 0.11%. With respect to this clone: Antigen unknown.

The study's findings and limits: Some naive CD4 clonotypes, around 5%, turned up in common across a few donors. Despite large depth, sorted-subset datasets appeared incompletely sequenced.

Selected positively for CCR7 and CD45RO-negative, naive CD8 cells excluded terminally differentiated effector memory CD45RA+ cells. Source material: naive CD8+ T cells sorted from blood. This TCR was sampled from a woman aged 25 to 45 in good health.

The CDR3 sequence is CASSFDRGGYEQYF. Here the CDR3 DNA reads TGTGCCAGCAGCTTCGACAGGGGAGGGTACGAGCAGTACTTC. The chain carries TRBV11-2 and TRBJ2-7; tentative D call: TRBD1 (8 bases). V dropped 3 bases and J dropped 4 bases, with 13 bases sitting between them. The V gene's germline CDR1 is SGHAT and CDR2 FQNNGV. CDR3 size: 14 residues.